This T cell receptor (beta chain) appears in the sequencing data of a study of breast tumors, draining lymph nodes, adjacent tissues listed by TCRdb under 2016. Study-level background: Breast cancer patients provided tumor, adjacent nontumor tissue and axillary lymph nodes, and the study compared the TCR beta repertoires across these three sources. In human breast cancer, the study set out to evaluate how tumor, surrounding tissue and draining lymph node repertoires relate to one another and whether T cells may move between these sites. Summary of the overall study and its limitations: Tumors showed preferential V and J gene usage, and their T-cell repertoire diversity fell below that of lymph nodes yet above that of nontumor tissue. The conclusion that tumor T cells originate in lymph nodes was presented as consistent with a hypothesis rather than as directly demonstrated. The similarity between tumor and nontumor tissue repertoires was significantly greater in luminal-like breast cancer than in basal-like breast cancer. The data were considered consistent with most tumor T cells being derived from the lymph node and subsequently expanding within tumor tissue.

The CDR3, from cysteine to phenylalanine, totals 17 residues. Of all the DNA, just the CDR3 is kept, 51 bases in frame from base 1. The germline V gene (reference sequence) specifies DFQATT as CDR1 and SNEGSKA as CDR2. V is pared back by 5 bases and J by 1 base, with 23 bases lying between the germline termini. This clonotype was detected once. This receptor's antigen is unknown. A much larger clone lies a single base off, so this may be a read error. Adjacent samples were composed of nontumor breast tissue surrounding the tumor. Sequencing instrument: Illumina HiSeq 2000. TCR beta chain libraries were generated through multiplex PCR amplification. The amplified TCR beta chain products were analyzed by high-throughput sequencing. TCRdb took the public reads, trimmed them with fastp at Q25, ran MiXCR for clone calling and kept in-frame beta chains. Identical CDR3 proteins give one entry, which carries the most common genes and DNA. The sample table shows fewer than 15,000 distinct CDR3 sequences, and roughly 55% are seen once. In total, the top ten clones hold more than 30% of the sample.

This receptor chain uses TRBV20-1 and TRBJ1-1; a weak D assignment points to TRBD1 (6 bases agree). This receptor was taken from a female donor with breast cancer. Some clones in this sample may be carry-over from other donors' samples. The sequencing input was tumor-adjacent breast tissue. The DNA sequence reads TGCAGTGCTCGCGCAGGGGCCGAAAAGACTGGGAACACTGAAGCTTTCTTT. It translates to CSARAGAEKTGNTEAFF.